The rows below give T cell receptor beta chains drawn from one sample of a study of T cell clonotyping in hematopoietic cell transplantation. The assay was immunoSEQ multiplex PCR, and TCRdb's table has in-frame clones only and misses some. The sample records about 7,700 clones, less than 95% being singletons. The sample was peripheral blood mononuclear cells, taken 30 days after allogeneic stem cell transplant. Receptor source: a male patient aged 60-70 years who had an allogeneic stem cell transplant from an unrelated donor, so T cells may come from the graft donor. Some clones in this sample may be carry-over from other donors' samples. CDR3s include the opening cysteine and the closing phenylalanine or tryptophan.

TRBV28	CASSLGATTGGTEAFF
TRBV7-9	CASSLVGGISYEQYF
TRBV29-1	CSVGTGDLSYEQYF
TRBV27	CASSGTQGGEQFF
TRBV4-1	CASSLGTGATREQYF
TRBV5-4	CASSLAGGRVKYEQYF
TRBV7-2	CASSFIGYTQYF
TRBV5-4	CASSLESPGEGIFTDTQYF
TRBV6-5	CASSYLAGRFDEQFF
TRBV15	CATSRQRDGYGYTF